These 27 T cell receptor beta chains originate from one sample sequenced in a study of molecular identifiers for immune sequencing clone quantification. TCRdb re-called the PCR reads with MiXCR, one entry per CDR3 protein. The profile shows nearly 55,000 distinct CDR3 sequences, 36% of them singletons. The material sequenced was naive CD8+ T cells from blood, with Jurkat cell RNA spiked in. The sample's subset: FACS-sorted CD8+CD4-CCR7+CD45RA+ naive T cells. The receptors derive from a human donor in good health. Some libraries in this study had Jurkat cell RNA spiked in.

This clonotype was found many times. CDR3 DNA sequence: TGTGCCAGCACCGACAGTAGATATCAGCCCCAGCATTTT. This translates into CASTDSRYQPQHF. The chain links TRBV6-2 or TRBV6-3 to TRBJ1-5, with a possible D match to TRBD1 (5 bases). V lost 7 bases to trimming and J lost 5 bases, with 12 bases between them. The CDR3 covers 13 residues. Germline loops: CDR1 MNHEY, CDR2 SVGEGT.

A single count supports this clonotype. Since the CDR3 does not end with the conserved phenylalanine or tryptophan, this likely comes from a read error. It is unclear where the CDR3 begins or ends on the DNA, so no DNA is shown, and the CDR3 is as TCRdb lists it. The chain recombines TRBV6-2 or TRBV6-3 with TRBJ1-2; TRBD1 is taken as the D call from the table, unchecked against the DNA. The CDR3 is 13 amino acids in total, end residues counted. Germline lookup yields CDR1 MNHEY and CDR2 SVGEGT. The CDR3 is CASRDGGQEGYAV.

Concerning this clonotype: One end of the junction is discordant with germline, which a read error may explain. The chain couples TRBV6-5 to TRBJ2-2; a weak D match, TRBD2 (5 bases). The CDR3 totals 13 residues. Germline-derived CDR1 and CDR2 are MNHEY and SVGAGI. DNA for the CDR3: TGTGCCAGCAGTTACTCCACTCCCGGGGAGCTGTTATTT. Translated, it gives CASSYSTPGELLF.

Note on this clonotype: The CDR3 ends on some other residue instead of the conserved phenylalanine or tryptophan, so this is likely a read error. This CDR3 is CASMGWGSGSFRADTQYI. In nucleotides, the CDR3 is TGTGCCAGCATGGGGTGGGGTAGCGGGAGTTTCCGCGCAGATACGCAGTATATT. This rearrangement joins TRBV12-3 or TRBV12-4 to TRBJ2-3, with 9 nucleotides matching TRBD2. Trimming at V came to 7 bases and at J to 4 bases, leaving 18 bases not matched to a gene. This CDR3 region has 18 residues.

This clonotype appeared many times. The chain has TRBV20-1 and TRBJ2-7, with unresolved D. The V gene's germline CDR1 is DFQATT and CDR2 SNEGSKA (reference sequence). The V end was cut by 6 bases, the J end by 7 bases, with 13 bases between. The CDR3 covers 11 residues. CDR3 coding DNA: TGCAGTGCAGCCAGGTTGCGGGAGCAGTACTTC. Protein product: CSAARLREQYF.

A word on this clonotype: This may come from a read error, since a much larger clone is one base off. V gene TRBV25-1 combines with J gene TRBJ2-1; D not certain. The CDR3 spans 15 residues. Germline lookup yields CDR1 MGHDK and CDR2 SYGVNS. The CDR3 is CASSAPAVQLNAQFF. Written as DNA, the CDR3 is TGTGCCAGCAGTGCTCCCGCGGTCCAACTCAATGCGCAGTTCTTC.

Remarks on this clonotype: A read error may be the cause here, since a much bigger clone is one base away. This is likely a read error, given that the CDR3 carries no conserved phenylalanine or tryptophan at its end. This chain uses TRBV7-2 with TRBJ2-7, with 10 bases that match TRBD2. Trimming took 5 bases from V and 6 from J; bases not matched to a gene: 7. There are 14 residues in the CDR3. Germline CDR1 reads SGHTA; CDR2 reads FQGNSA. CDR3 nucleotides: TGTGCCAGCAGCCACGGGACTAGCGTAGGCGAGCAGTACTTA. Translation gives CASSHGTSVGEQYL.

The V gene is TRBV10-3, the J gene TRBJ1-1, with D hard to call. The germline CDR1 and CDR2 sequences are ENHRY and SYGVKD. Trimming took off 5 bases at V and 7 bases at J, with 8 bases between the two ends. The CDR3 consists of 11 residues. CDR3 in DNA: TGTGCCATCAGTAGGACGCTTGAAGCTTTCTTT. Amino acids: CAISRTLEAFF.

This clonotype was counted between two and nine times. The chain combines TRBV27 with TRBJ2-3, with D maybe TRBD2 (6 bases). Germline lookup yields CDR1 MNHEY and CDR2 SMNVEV (reference sequence). The CDR3 has 16 amino acids. V was clipped by 2 bases and J by 2 bases, with 14 bases between them. The CDR3 sequence is CASSLLRGGITDTQYF. The CDR3 nucleotides read TGTGCCAGCAGTTTACTGCGGGGTGGTATCACAGATACGCAGTATTTT.

As concerns this clonotype: The junction shows a germline mismatch at one end, possibly a read error. The rearrangement links TRBV7-3 to TRBJ2-7, with a tentative D call TRBD1 (6 bases). The CDR3 spans 14 residues. CDR1 is SGHTA and CDR2 is FQGTGA in the germline V gene. CDR3 DNA: TGTGCCAGCAGCACCGGGACACTCTCCGGCGAGCAGTGCTTC. Translation gives CASSTGTLSGEQCF. Full variable domain (rest looked up from reference TRBV7-3 and TRBJ2-7): GAGVSQTPSNKVTEKGKYVELRCDPISGHTALYWYRQSLGQGPEFLIYFQGTGAADDSGLPNDRFFAVRPEGSVSTLKIQRTERGDSAVYLCASSTGTLSGEQCFGPGTRLTVT.

CDR3: CASSQGERARNIQYF. DNA of the CDR3: TGCGCCAGCAGCCAAGGGGAGAGGGCGAGGAACATTCAGTACTTC. The chain recombines TRBV4-3 with TRBJ2-4; weak D call: TRBD2 (5 bases). Germline values: CDR1 LGHNA, CDR2 YSLEER. V was cut by 1 base and J by 7 bases, with 14 bases left in between. The CDR3 sequence is 15 residues long.

This clonotype has a count of ten or more. The chain recombines TRBV7-6 with TRBJ2-3, with a weak D call TRBD2 (5 bases). The CDR3 has 14 residues. Germline assignment: CDR1 SGHVS and CDR2 FNYEAQ. Trimming removed 7 bases from V and 2 bases from J, with 13 bases in between. Here the CDR3 reads CASTEDWHTDTQYF. CDR3 nucleotide sequence: TGTGCCAGCACCGAGGACTGGCACACAGATACGCAGTATTTT.

This clonotype turned up a few times. The genes are TRBV27 and TRBJ2-1; D is unresolved. The germline V and J ends were trimmed by 5 bases and 4 bases, with 12 bases remaining between them. Germline V gene sequence: CDR1 MNHEY, CDR2 SMNVEV (reference sequence). This CDR3 comprises 14 residues. Here the CDR3 DNA reads TGTGCCAGCAGTATAGGGTACAGATACAATGAGCAGTTCTTC. Residues: CASSIGYRYNEQFF.

This chain connects TRBV4-3 to TRBJ2-3, with D tentatively TRBD1 (5 bases). Trimming pared 0 bases from V and 2 bases from J, leaving 12 bases between. The CDR3 spans 16 residues. CDR1 is LGHNA, CDR2 YSLEER, per germline. The CDR3, as DNA: TGCGCCAGCAGCCAAGAACCCCAGGGCCACACAGATACGCAGTATTTT. It yields the protein CASSQEPQGHTDTQYF.

The sample holds a few counts of this clonotype. The rearrangement links TRBV6-6 to TRBJ2-7, with D perhaps given as TRBD1 or TRBD2 (5 bases each). This CDR3 contains 11 residues. V lost 6 bases to trimming and J lost 6 bases, with 9 bases between them. Germline assignment: CDR1 MNHNY and CDR2 SVGAGI (reference sequence). CDR3 nucleotide sequence: TGTGCCAGCAGGGGGGTTTTCGAGCAGTACTTC. This translates into CASRGVFEQYF.

This clonotype has ten or more counts. This chain connects TRBV28 to TRBJ1-4, with a tentative D call TRBD1 (5 bases). Germline V gene data show CDR1 as MDHEN and CDR2 as SYDVKM. There are 17 residues in the CDR3. V was cut by 9 bases and J by 0 bases, with 20 bases left in between. The CDR3 reads CASRVETALSTNEKLFF. In DNA, the CDR3 is TGTGCCAGTAGGGTGGAGACAGCCTTGTCAACTAATGAAAAACTGTTTTTT.

This clonotype was observed once. This chain connects TRBV7-8 to TRBJ2-5; 9 nucleotides align to TRBD1. The CDR3 runs 15 residues. After removal of 1 base from V and 7 bases from J, the junction contained 7 bases not matched to a gene. CDR1 is SGHVS and CDR2 is FQNEAQ in the germline V gene. CDR3: CASSLVQGAGVTQYF. The CDR3 DNA reads as TGTGCCAGCAGCTTAGTACAGGGGGCGGGAGTGACCCAGTACTTC.

This clonotype has only a few counts. The chain links TRBV4-1 to TRBJ2-7, with D unresolved. The CDR3 has 12 amino acids. CDR1 is MGHRA and CDR2 is YSYEKL in the germline V gene. Trimming pared 0 bases from V and 9 bases from J, leaving 9 bases between. The CDR3 DNA reads as TGCGCCAGCAGCCAAGATAAGCGTCGGCAGTACTTC. Its translation is CASSQDKRRQYF.

The chain carries TRBV28 and TRBJ2-1; possibly TRBD2 for D (6 bases). This CDR3 has 16 residues. CDR1 and CDR2 (germline): MDHEN, SYDVKM. V lost 5 bases and J 0 bases, leaving 14 bases between the germline ends. CDR3 loop: CASSPDSGSSYNEQFF. CDR3 DNA: TGTGCCAGCAGTCCCGATAGCGGTAGCTCCTACAATGAGCAGTTCTTC. The complete variable domain, with remaining parts taken from reference TRBV28 and TRBJ2-1, reads DVKVTQSSRYLVKRTGEKVFLECVQDMDHENMFWYRQDPGLGLRLIYFSYDVKMKEKGDIPEGYSVSREKKERFSLILESASTNQTSMYLCASSPDSGSSYNEQFFGPGTRLTVL.

This clonotype was found many times. V usage is TRBV19 and J usage is TRBJ2-7; D gene ambiguous. CDR1 is LNHDA, CDR2 SQIVND, per germline (reference sequence). The CDR3 extends over 12 amino acids. Trimming left V 5 bases short and J 5 bases short, with 10 bases between. CDR3 coding DNA: TGTGCCAGTAGTCTAGGGCCCCACGAGCAGTACTTC. It is translated as CASSLGPHEQYF. The full variable domain, in which reference TRBV19 and TRBJ2-7 provide the parts outside the CDR3, is DGGITQSPKYLFRKEGQNVTLSCEQNLNHDAMYWYRQDPGQGLRLIYYSQIVNDFQKGDIAEGYSVSREKKESFPLTVTSAQKNPTAFYLCASSLGPHEQYFGPGTRLTVT.

The chain couples TRBV28 to TRBJ2-4; the D is unclear. Trimming stripped 2 bases from V and 2 bases from J, with 10 bases between. The germline gives CDR1 MDHEN, CDR2 SYDVKM. There are 15 residues in the CDR3. This chain's CDR3 is CASSLRSATKNIQYF. The CDR3 bases are TGTGCCAGCAGTTTAAGGTCAGCCACCAAAAACATTCAGTACTTC.

V and J are TRBV21-1 and TRBJ2-3; TRBD1 reflects the table's D call only, with no check against the DNA. TRBV21-1 is annotated as a pseudogene. This CDR3 has 17 residues. The DNA for the CDR3 is TGTGCCAGCAGCAATAGGCACCGGGACAGTTGCACAGATACGCAGTATTTT. It encodes CASSNRHRDSCTDTQYF.

V gene TRBV13 combines with J gene TRBJ1-1; a weak D match, TRBD1 (6 bases). The CDR3 contains 12 residues. Trimming pared 0 bases from V and 9 bases from J, leaving 8 bases between. Per germline, CDR1 PRHDT and CDR2 FYEKMQ (reference sequence). CDR3 protein: CASSLGRGKAFF. DNA for the CDR3: TGTGCCAGCAGCTTAGGCAGGGGTAAAGCTTTCTTT.

With respect to this clonotype: This may come from a read error, since a much larger clone is one base off. V and J are TRBV2 and TRBJ2-3; 9 positions match TRBD2. The germline V gene has CDR1 SNHLY and CDR2 FYNNEI. The CDR3 contains 16 residues. The CDR3 region is CASFSGRLSRTDTQCF. The CDR3 DNA is TGTGCCAGTTTTAGCGGGAGACTTTCCCGCACAGATACGCAGTGTTTT. Combining the CDR3 with reference TRBV2 and TRBJ2-3 gives the whole variable domain EPEVTQTPSHQVTQMGQEVILRCVPISNHLYFYWYRQILGQKVEFLVSFYNNEISEKSEIFDDQFSVERPDGSNFTLKIRSTKLEDSAMYFCASFSGRLSRTDTQCFGPGTRLTVL.

The CDR3 nucleotides are TGTGCCAGTAGTACCGAGGACAGGGCGCCCTACGAGCAGTACTTC. Protein sequence: CASSTEDRAPYEQYF. The V and J genes are TRBV19 and TRBJ2-7; 8 nucleotides line up with TRBD1. The germline V gene has CDR1 LNHDA and CDR2 SQIVND (reference sequence). The CDR3 length is 15 residues. The J segment lost 2 bases and the V segment lost 4 bases, leaving 7 bases of the junction unmatched. The entire variable domain, with the rest obtained from reference TRBV19 and TRBJ2-7, is as follows: DGGITQSPKYLFRKEGQNVTLSCEQNLNHDAMYWYRQDPGQGLRLIYYSQIVNDFQKGDIAEGYSVSREKKESFPLTVTSAQKNPTAFYLCASSTEDRAPYEQYFGPGTRLTVT.

This clonotype was detected many times. This chain connects TRBV20-1 to TRBJ2-7, with no clear D. The CDR3 is made up of 11 amino acids. The germline V gene has CDR1 DFQATT and CDR2 SNEGSKA (reference sequence). V lost 4 bases and J 4 bases, leaving 8 bases between the germline ends. In DNA, the CDR3 is TGCAGTGCTAATCTAGGATACGAGCAGTACTTC. Residues: CSANLGYEQYF.

V gene TRBV12-5 combines with J gene TRBJ2-3; perhaps TRBD2 as D (7 bases). The CDR3 length is 18 residues. Between the trimmed V and J ends, which lost 7 bases and 2 bases, there was a span of 25 bases. CDR1 is LGHNT, CDR2 FRNRAP, per germline. The CDR3 DNA follows: TGTGCTAGTGACCCGGATGTTCGGCGGGGGCTCTACACAGATACGCAGTATTTT. It encodes CASDPDVRRGLYTDTQYF.